This T cell receptor beta chain was retrieved from a study of T-cell reconstitution after alpha-beta-depleted transplantation in children. A library of TCRbeta sequences, prepared with unique molecular identifiers, was generated. TCRdb fed the PCR reads into MiXCR, producing one record per CDR3 protein. The sample lists 480,000 or so distinct CDR3 sequences, roughly 10% occurring once. The germline CDR1 and CDR2 sequences are LGHNA and YNFKEQ. This CDR3 comprises 15 residues. V lost 1 base, J lost 3 bases, and 13 bases lay in between. This clonotype was observed many times. The chain combines TRBV4-2 with TRBJ2-7, with unresolved D. This sequence was found in a child aged 2-9 years with inherited bone marrow failure, due to receive a stem cell transplant. Sequenced material: PBMCs, taken before TCRalphabeta/CD19-depleted stem cell transplant. CDR3 DNA: TGTGCCAGCAGCCAAGGAGTCAATCAGGACTACGAGCAGTACTTC. Translating gives CASSQGVNQDYEQYF.